A selection of T cell receptor beta chains follows, all from one sample in a study of blood T cells in healthy people across ages. TCRdb ran MiXCR on the 5' RACE reads and lists one entry per CDR3 protein. The sample has around 790,000 distinct CDR3 sequences; around 42% are singletons. The sequencing sample was made of blood. Every receptor here comes from a man aged 60 to 69 in good health. Both conserved end residues are part of each CDR3. D genes are given only for firm matches. Size is stated for part of the rows, as once, few or many counts, or as a class when the clone is expanded.

V gene	clone size	CDR3 length	J gene	D gene	CDR3 DNA	CDR3 protein
TRBV7-6	-	15	TRBJ1-4	-	TGTGCCAGCAGCCCCCAGGCTGCAACTAATGAAAAACTGTTTTTT	CASSPQAATNEKLFF
TRBV30	-	12	TRBJ1-2	-	TGTGCCTGGAGGGCCGGGGGAGGTGGCTACACCTTC	CAWRAGGGGYTF
TRBV4-3	-	15	TRBJ2-7	-	TGCGCCAGCAGCCAAAAAAAATGGGGACCCTACGAGCAGTACTTC	CASSQKKWGPYEQYF
TRBV7-2	many	14	TRBJ2-5	TRBD1	TGTGCCAGCAGCCCGACAGGGGTCCAAGAGACCCAGTACTTC	CASSPTGVQETQYF
TRBV29-1	-	12	TRBJ2-7	-	TGCGGCGTTGGTGGGGGGGCTTACGAGCAGTACTTC	CGVGGGAYEQYF
TRBV21-1	-	14	TRBJ1-5	-	TGTGCCAGCAGCAAAGGGTTTTCTAGACAGCCCCAGCATTTT	CASSKGFSRQPQHF
TRBV5-1	-	15	TRBJ1-2	TRBD1	TGCGCCAGCAGCGAAGGGGGCGGACCGAACTATGGCTACACCTTC	CASSEGGGPNYGYTF
TRBV20-1	-	13	TRBJ2-2	-	TGCAGTGCTAGAGATCGATGGGACGGGGAGCTGTTTTTT	CSARDRWDGELFF
TRBV12-3/TRBV12-4	many	13	TRBJ1-5	TRBD1	TGCGCCAGCAGACAGGGGAGCAATCAGCCCCAGCATTTT	CASRQGSNQPQHF
TRBV12-3/TRBV12-4	-	14	TRBJ2-1	-	TGTGCCAGCAGTTTAGGGGGCGGTCGCTATGAGCAGTTCTTC	CASSLGGGRYEQFF
TRBV7-8	-	14	TRBJ1-2	TRBD1	TGTGCCAGCAGCCACCGACAGGGGTACTATGGCTACACCTTC	CASSHRQGYYGYTF
TRBV4-1	few	18	TRBJ2-5	TRBD2	TGCGCCAGCAGCCATATAAAAATAGCGGGGGATAACCAAGAGACCCAGTACTTC	CASSHIKIAGDNQETQYF
TRBV12-3/TRBV12-4	-	15	TRBJ2-7	-	TGTGCCAGCAGTCCAAGGGGGGAATGGTCCTACGAGCAGTACTTC	CASSPRGEWSYEQYF
TRBV11-2	few	13	TRBJ2-1	TRBD1	TGTGCCAGCAGCCCACAGGGGTGGGATGAGCAGTTCTTC	CASSPQGWDEQFF
TRBV7-9	-	16	TRBJ2-7	TRBD1	TGTGCCAGCAGCTTAGGTCTGGGACAGGGCTCCTACGAGCAGTACTTC	CASSLGLGQGSYEQYF
TRBV5-1	many	13	TRBJ2-7	-	TGTGCCAGCAGCCCAGCCAGCTCCTACGAGCAGTACTTC	CASSPASSYEQYF
TRBV9	few	15	TRBJ2-3	-	TGTGCCAGCAGCGTAGGAGGGGGGGACACAGATACGCAGTATTTT	CASSVGGGDTDTQYF
TRBV6-6	-	14	TRBJ2-1	-	TGTGCCAGCTTAACAGGGAGCTCCTACAATGAGCAGTTCTTC	CASLTGSSYNEQFF
TRBV4-1	-	15	TRBJ1-6	-	TGCGCCAGCAGCCAAGACCGAATCCCCAATTCACCCCTCCACTTT	CASSQDRIPNSPLHF
TRBV10-3	few	18	TRBJ2-3	TRBD2	TGTGCCATCAGTCGGACTAGCGGGCCTGGAATTAGCACAGATACGCAGTATTTT	CAISRTSGPGISTDTQYF